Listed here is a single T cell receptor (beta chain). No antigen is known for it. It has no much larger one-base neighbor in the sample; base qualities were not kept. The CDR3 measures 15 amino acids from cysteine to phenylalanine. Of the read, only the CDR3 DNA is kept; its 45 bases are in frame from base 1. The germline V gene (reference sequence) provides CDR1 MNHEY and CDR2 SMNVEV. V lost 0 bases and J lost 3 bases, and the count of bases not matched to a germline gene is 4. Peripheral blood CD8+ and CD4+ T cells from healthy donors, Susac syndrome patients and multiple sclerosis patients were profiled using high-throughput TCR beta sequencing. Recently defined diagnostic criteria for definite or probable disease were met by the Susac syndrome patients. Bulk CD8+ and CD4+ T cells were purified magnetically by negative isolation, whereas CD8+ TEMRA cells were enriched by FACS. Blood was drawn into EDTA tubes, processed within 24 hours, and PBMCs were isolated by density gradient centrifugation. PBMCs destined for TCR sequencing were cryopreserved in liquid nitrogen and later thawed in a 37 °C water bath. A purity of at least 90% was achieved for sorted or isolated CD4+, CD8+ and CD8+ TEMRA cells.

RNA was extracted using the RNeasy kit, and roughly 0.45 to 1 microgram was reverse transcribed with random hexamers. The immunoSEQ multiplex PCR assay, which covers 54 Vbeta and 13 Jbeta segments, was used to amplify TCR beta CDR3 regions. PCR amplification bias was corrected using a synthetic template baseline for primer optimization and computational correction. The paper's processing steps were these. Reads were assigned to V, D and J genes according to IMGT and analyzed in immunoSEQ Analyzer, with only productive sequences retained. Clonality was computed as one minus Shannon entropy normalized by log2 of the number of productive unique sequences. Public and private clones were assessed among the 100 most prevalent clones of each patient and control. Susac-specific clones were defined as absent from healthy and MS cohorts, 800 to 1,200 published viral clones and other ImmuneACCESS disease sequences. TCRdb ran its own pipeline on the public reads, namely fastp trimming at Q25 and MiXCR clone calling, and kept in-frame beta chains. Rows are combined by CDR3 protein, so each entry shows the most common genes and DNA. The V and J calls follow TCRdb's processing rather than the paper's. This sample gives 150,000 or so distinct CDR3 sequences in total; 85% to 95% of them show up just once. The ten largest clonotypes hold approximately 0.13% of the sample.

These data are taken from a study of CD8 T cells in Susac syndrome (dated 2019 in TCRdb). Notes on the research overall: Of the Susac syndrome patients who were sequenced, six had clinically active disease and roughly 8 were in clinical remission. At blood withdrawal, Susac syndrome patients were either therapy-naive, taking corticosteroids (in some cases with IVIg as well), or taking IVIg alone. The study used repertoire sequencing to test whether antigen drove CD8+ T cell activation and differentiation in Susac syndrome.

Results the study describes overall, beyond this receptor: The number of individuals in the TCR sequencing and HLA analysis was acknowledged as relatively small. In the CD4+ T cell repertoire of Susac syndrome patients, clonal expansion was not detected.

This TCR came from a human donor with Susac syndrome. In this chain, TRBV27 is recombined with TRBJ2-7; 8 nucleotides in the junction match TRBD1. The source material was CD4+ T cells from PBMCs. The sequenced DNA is TGTGCCAGCAGTTTATCCTCGACAGGGGTCTACGAGCAGTACTTC. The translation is CASSLSSTGVYEQYF.